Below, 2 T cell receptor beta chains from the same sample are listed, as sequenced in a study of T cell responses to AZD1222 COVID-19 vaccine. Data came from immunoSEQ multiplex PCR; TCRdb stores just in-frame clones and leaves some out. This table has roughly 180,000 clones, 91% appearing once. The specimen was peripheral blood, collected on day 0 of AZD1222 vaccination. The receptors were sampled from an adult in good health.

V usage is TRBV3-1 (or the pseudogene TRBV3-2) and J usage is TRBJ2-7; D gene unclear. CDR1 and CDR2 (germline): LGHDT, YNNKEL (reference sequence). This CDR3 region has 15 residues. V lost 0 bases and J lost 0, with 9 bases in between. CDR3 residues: CASSQDTVSSYEQYF. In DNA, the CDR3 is TGTGCCAGCAGCCAAGATACAGTAAGCTCCTACGAGCAGTACTTC.

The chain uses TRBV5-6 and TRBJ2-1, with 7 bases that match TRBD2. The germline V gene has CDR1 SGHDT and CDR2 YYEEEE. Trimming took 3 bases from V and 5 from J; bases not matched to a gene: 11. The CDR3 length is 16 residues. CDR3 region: CASSYLRLADNNEQFF. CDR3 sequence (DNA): TGTGCCAGCAGCTATTTGAGGCTAGCGGATAACAATGAGCAGTTCTTC.